This TCR beta chain emerged from a study of shared clonotypes between healthy human individuals. At the level of the study: Each donor had three CD4 naive, three CD4 memory, two CD8 naive and one CD8 memory plate.

Assay used: immunoSEQ multiplex PCR; TCRdb lists only in-frame clones, some missing. This sample has hundreds of thousands of clones, with 95% to 98% found just once. CD8 cells classed as naive were CD45RO-negative and positively selected for CCR7, excluding terminally differentiated effector memory CD45RA+ cells. Sequenced sample: naive CD8+ T cells sorted from blood. This TCR was sampled from a man younger than 40 in good health.

This CDR3 reads CASSVGDWYNEQFF. The CDR3 coding sequence is TGTGCCAGCAGTGTTGGGGACTGGTACAATGAGCAGTTCTTC. The chain joins TRBV27 to TRBJ2-1, with a possible D match to TRBD2 (6 bases). Germline V lookup: CDR1 MNHEY, CDR2 SMNVEV (reference sequence). V was cut by 5 bases and J by 4 bases, with 12 bases left in between. CDR3 length: 14 residues.